This T cell receptor beta chain appears in the sequencing data of a study of neurological immune-mediated disorders. The sample holds many counts of this clonotype. By 5'RACE with 10-nucleotide random UMIs, the cDNA was made. TCRdb reprocessed the 5' RACE reads via MiXCR and lists one record per CDR3 protein. The sample lists about 33,000 distinct CDR3 sequences, around 1.5% occurring once. Sequencing input: PBMCs. The TCR was taken from a woman aged 25 to 39 with multiple sclerosis.

This chain's CDR3 is CASSLEGELYNEQFF. CDR3 DNA sequence: TGCGCCAGCAGCTTGGAGGGGGAGCTCTACAATGAGCAGTTCTTC. The chain is built from TRBV5-1 and TRBJ2-1, with D possibly being TRBD1 (6 bases). Trimming removed 0 bases from V and 3 bases from J, with 10 bases in between. The CDR3 totals 15 residues. The germline CDR1 and CDR2 sequences are SGHRS and YFSETQ.